Following are 9 T cell receptor beta chains from one sample sequenced in a study of blood T cell repertoires in COVID-19. The table came from immunoSEQ multiplex PCR; TCRdb's copy has only in-frame clones and leaves some out. The data contain 68,000 or so clones, roughly 91% of them seen just once; the ten biggest clones take up 0.52%. Specimen: peripheral blood. Every receptor here comes from a man between 50 and 59 years old with COVID-19, enrolled during active disease.

This clone was detected only a few times. This sequence joins TRBV5-1 and TRBJ2-2; no definite D call. Trimming cost V 4 bases and J 4 bases, with 11 bases left between them. Germline V CDR1 and CDR2: SGHRS, YFSETQ. The CDR3 extends over 14 amino acids. The CDR3 region is CASSPGFFTGELFF. DNA of the CDR3: TGCGCCAGCAGCCCTGGCTTTTTCACCGGGGAGCTGTTTTTT.

V gene TRBV4-1 combines with J gene TRBJ1-5; TRBD1 matches at 9 bases. CDR3 size: 16 residues. V dropped 4 bases and J dropped 6; count of bases not matched to a gene: 10. Looked up from germline, CDR1 is MGHRA and CDR2 is YSYEKL. The CDR3 spells CASSPLAGTGIQPQHF. The CDR3 DNA sequence: TGCGCCAGCAGCCCCCTGGCCGGGACAGGGATTCAGCCCCAGCATTTT.

J is TRBJ2-5 and V is TRBV6-2 or TRBV6-3; D is perhaps TRBD1 (6 bases). The CDR3 runs to 11 residues. CDR1 and CDR2 from the germline V gene are MNHEY and SVGEGT. V shed 3 bases and J shed 9 bases, with 8 bases lying between them. CDR3 in DNA: TGTGCCAGCAGTTATTACAGGGCCCAGTACTTC. Protein: CASSYYRAQYF.

V usage is TRBV3-1 (or the pseudogene TRBV3-2) and J usage is TRBJ2-1, with D maybe TRBD1 (5 bases). This CDR3 is 18 amino acids long. V lost 1 base to trimming and J lost 0 bases, with 16 bases between them. The germline CDR1 and CDR2 sequences are LGHDT and YNNKEL (reference sequence). CDR3 nucleotides: TGTGCCAGCAGCCAAGGGTCGACACAGGCCTACTCCTACAATGAGCAGTTCTTC. This encodes CASSQGSTQAYSYNEQFF.

This clone was seen only once. This chain connects TRBV18 to TRBJ2-7, with 7 bases fitting TRBD1. There are 14 residues in the CDR3. V was pared by 3 bases and J by 1 base, with 3 bases of the junction left unmatched. Per germline, CDR1 KGHSH and CDR2 LQKENI. The DNA for the CDR3 is TGTGCCAGCTCACCGGGGACAGAATCCTACGAGCAGTACTTC. It encodes CASSPGTESYEQYF.

The chain links TRBV14 to TRBJ2-3; 15 bases line up with TRBD2. The CDR3 has 16 residues. Germline trimming cut 4 bases from V and 4 bases from J; bases unmatched to any gene: 3. Germline lookup yields CDR1 SGHDN and CDR2 FVKESK. DNA of the CDR3: TGTGCCAGCAGCCGGGGACTAGCGGGAGGTTCAGATACGCAGTATTTT. Protein product: CASSRGLAGGSDTQYF.

The chain carries TRBV6-5 and TRBJ1-1; D is undetermined. Germline V gene sequence: CDR1 MNHEY, CDR2 SVGAGI. V was trimmed by 7 bases and J by 6 bases, leaving 12 bases between them. This CDR3 comprises 12 residues. CDR3 in DNA: TGTGCCAGCAAGATTCAGGAGGCTGAAGCTTTCTTT. It encodes CASKIQEAEAFF.

V gene TRBV9 combines with J gene TRBJ2-3; D gene unclear. CDR3 length: 14 amino acids. Germline CDR1 is SGDLS and CDR2 is YYNGEE. Trimming removed 0 bases at V and 6 bases at J, with 11 bases between. CDR3 sequence (DNA): TGTGCCAGCAGCGTAGCAACTCGTGAGGATACGCAGTATTTT. The encoded protein is CASSVATREDTQYF. The entire variable domain, with the rest obtained from reference TRBV9 and TRBJ2-3, is as follows: DSGVTQTPKHLITATGQRVTLRCSPRSGDLSVYWYQQSLDQGLQFLIQYYNGEERAKGNILERFSAQQFPDLHSELNLSSLELGDSALYFCASSVATREDTQYFGPGTRLTVL.

CDR3 coding DNA: TGCAGCGTTGAACAGGGGGCATCTGGCTACACCTTC. It specifies CSVEQGASGYTF. This chain uses TRBV29-1 with TRBJ1-2, with 8 nucleotides matching TRBD1. V was clipped by 2 bases and J by 7 bases; unmatched bases: 3. Germline-derived CDR1 and CDR2 are SQVTM and ANQGSEA. This CDR3 is built from 12 residues.